The rows below give T cell receptor beta chains drawn from one sample of a study of blood T cells in healthy people across ages. In TCRdb, the 5' RACE reads were re-called with MiXCR into one record per CDR3 protein. The repertoire has approximately 780,000 distinct CDR3 sequences, 20% to 30% of them found once; the top ten carry 2.5% to 3.5%. This same sample was also taken into another study, of T cells of mothers and their children.

Sequencing was done on a sample of blood. The receptor set was obtained from a boy aged 5 to 17 in good health. CDR3s include the opening cysteine and the closing phenylalanine or tryptophan. Each record gives: CDR3 protein, CDR3 DNA, clone size, V gene, D gene, J gene, CDR3 length. The D gene is left open where the match is weak. Size values are once, few and many counts, or a class for expanded clones, and some rows have none.

CASSYSRTHYGYTF,TGTGCCAGCAGTTACTCGCGGACTCATTATGGCTACACCTTC,few,TRBV6-5,-,TRBJ1-2,14
CASSLRLDRATYGANVLTF,TGTGCCAGCAGCTTGAGGCTGGACAGGGCTACTTATGGGGCCAACGTCCTGACTTTC,-,TRBV7-9,TRBD1,TRBJ2-6,19
CASSYEPGQGRETQYF,TGTGCCAGCAGTTACGAACCGGGACAGGGGCGAGAGACCCAGTACTTC,few,TRBV12-3/TRBV12-4,TRBD1,TRBJ2-5,16
CASTTPISDGKGYF,TGTGCCAGCACAACACCCATCTCGGACGGAAAAGGATATTTT,few,TRBV28,-,TRBJ1-1,14
CASSLPHRGNEKLFF,TGTGCCAGCAGTTTGCCTCATCGGGGTAATGAAAAACTGTTTTTT,-,TRBV28,-,TRBJ1-4,15
CASSPKQGASYEQYF,TGTGCCAGCTCACCAAAGCAGGGGGCCTCCTACGAGCAGTACTTC,few,TRBV18,TRBD1,TRBJ2-7,15
CASKTRGPGQPQHF,TGTGCCAGCAAGACCAGGGGGCCTGGTCAGCCCCAGCATTTT,-,TRBV6-2/TRBV6-3,TRBD1,TRBJ1-5,14
CASSQGRSLQLFF,TGTGCCAGCAGCCAAGGTCGGAGCCTCCAACTGTTTTTT,-,TRBV3-1,-,TRBJ1-4,13
CSASRGEYGYTF,TGCAGTGCTAGCCGGGGGGAGTATGGCTACACCTTC,-,TRBV20-1,-,TRBJ1-2,12
CASRLGQGKSNQPQHF,TGTGCCAGCAGACTCGGACAGGGCAAGAGCAATCAGCCCCAGCATTTT,few,TRBV6-6,TRBD1,TRBJ1-5,16
CATNPGQSYEQFF,TGCGCCACCAACCCGGGACAGAGCTATGAGCAGTTCTTC,-,TRBV15,TRBD1,TRBJ2-1,13
CAISKDRGAQNIQYF,TGTGCCATCAGTAAGGACAGGGGGGCCCAAAACATTCAGTACTTC,-,TRBV10-3,TRBD1,TRBJ2-4,15
CAGTAGGTHEQYF,TGTGCCGGGACAGCGGGGGGGACCCACGAGCAGTACTTC,few,TRBV7-9,TRBD2,TRBJ2-7,13
CSVEGDSSYEQYF,TGCAGCGTTGAAGGGGACAGTTCCTACGAGCAGTACTTC,many,TRBV29-1,TRBD1,TRBJ2-7,13
CASSPMRGGVNEKLFF,TGCGCCAGCAGCCCGATGCGGGGGGGCGTTAATGAAAAACTGTTTTTT,-,TRBV5-1,-,TRBJ1-4,16
CASSPRGLAVQETQYF,TGTGCCAGCAGCCCGAGGGGACTAGCGGTCCAAGAGACCCAGTACTTC,few,TRBV9,TRBD2,TRBJ2-5,16
CASTRVVDNEQFF,TGTGCCAGCACGCGGGTCGTGGACAATGAGCAGTTCTTC,-,TRBV6-6,-,TRBJ2-1,13
CASSLLGGRTNEKRFF,TGTGCCAGCAGTTTGCTAGGAGGACGGACTAATGAAAAACGGTTTTTT,-,TRBV27,-,TRBJ1-4,16
CASNPTGGHSNQPQHF,TGTGCCAGCAACCCGACAGGGGGCCATAGCAATCAGCCCCAGCATTTT,few,TRBV6-2/TRBV6-3,TRBD1,TRBJ1-5,16
CASSAGIPSYEQYF,TGTGCCAGCAGTGCGGGGATCCCCTCCTACGAGCAGTACTTC,-,TRBV2,-,TRBJ2-7,14
CASSQAEGHESYEQYF,TGCGCCAGCAGCCAGGCGGAGGGACACGAATCCTACGAGCAGTACTTC,few,TRBV4-1,-,TRBJ2-7,16
CASSRGQGPLYEQYF,TGTGCCAGCAGCCGGGGACAGGGACCTCTCTACGAGCAGTACTTC,-,TRBV3-1,TRBD1,TRBJ2-7,15
CASSGTTGQETQYF,TGTGCCAGCAGTGGGACCACGGGACAAGAGACCCAGTACTTC,-,TRBV2,-,TRBJ2-5,14
CASRSDRTYEQYF,TGTGCCAGCAGATCGGACAGGACCTACGAGCAGTACTTC,-,TRBV12-3/TRBV12-4,TRBD1,TRBJ2-7,13
CSVRPGTTGADTQYF,TGCAGCGTTCGGCCTGGGACGACGGGAGCAGATACGCAGTATTTT,-,TRBV29-1,-,TRBJ2-3,15
CASSPGDRETGYTF,TGTGCCAGCAGCCCAGGGGACAGGGAGACTGGCTACACCTTC,few,TRBV11-2,TRBD1,TRBJ1-2,14
CASSQEGAYQPQHF,TGTGCCAGCAGTCAGGAGGGGGCCTATCAGCCCCAGCATTTT,few,TRBV4-2,TRBD1,TRBJ1-5,14
CASSADGFINQPQHF,TGTGCCAGCAGCGCCGACGGTTTCATCAATCAGCCCCAGCATTTT,-,TRBV9,-,TRBJ1-5,15
CAISEEREYNEQFF,TGTGCCATCAGTGAGGAGCGGGAGTACAATGAGCAGTTCTTC,-,TRBV10-3,TRBD2,TRBJ2-1,14
CASSSRTSGGAFYEQYF,TGCGCCAGCAGCTCAAGGACTAGCGGGGGGGCGTTCTACGAGCAGTACTTC,few,TRBV5-1,TRBD2,TRBJ2-7,17
CASSGGNRGLSNEQFF,TGTGCCAGCAGTGGCGGGAACAGGGGGCTGTCGAATGAGCAGTTCTTC,-,TRBV28,TRBD1,TRBJ2-1,16
CASSVEGLPNYGYTF,TGTGCCAGCAGCGTAGAGGGACTCCCCAACTATGGCTACACCTTC,-,TRBV9,-,TRBJ1-2,15
CASSLGDRGNTEAFF,TGTGCCAGCAGCTTAGGGGACAGGGGTAACACTGAAGCTTTCTTT,-,TRBV7-8,TRBD1,TRBJ1-1,15
CASSFFGDLDYGYTF,TGTGCCAGCAGTTTTTTTGGGGATTTGGACTATGGCTACACCTTC,once,TRBV12-3/TRBV12-4,-,TRBJ1-2,15
CASAGAGQETQYF,TGTGCCAGCGCGGGGGCAGGCCAAGAGACCCAGTACTTC,few,TRBV6-1,-,TRBJ2-5,13
CASSFGYNEQFF,TGTGCCAGCAGTTTCGGTTACAATGAGCAGTTCTTC,few,TRBV12-3/TRBV12-4,-,TRBJ2-1,12
CAISGGLTSGGHYNEQFF,TGTGCCATCAGTGGGGGTCTGACTAGCGGGGGCCACTACAATGAGCAGTTCTTC,few,TRBV10-3,TRBD2,TRBJ2-1,18
CASRESTEAFF,TGTGCCAGCAGGGAGAGCACTGAAGCTTTCTTT,few,TRBV2,-,TRBJ1-1,11
CASSPAGTNTIYF,TGTGCCAGCAGCCCCGCAGGGACAAACACCATATATTTT,-,TRBV28,-,TRBJ1-3,13
CASAPRQNYGYTF,TGTGCCAGCGCCCCCCGACAGAACTATGGCTACACCTTC,-,TRBV27,-,TRBJ1-2,13
CASSSGTGDLGYTF,TGTGCCAGCAGTTCCGGGACAGGGGATCTCGGCTACACCTTC,-,TRBV6-5,TRBD1,TRBJ1-2,14
CASSLGGSSMNTEAFF,TGCGCCAGCAGCTTGGGAGGGTCCTCCATGAACACTGAAGCTTTCTTT,few,TRBV5-1,-,TRBJ1-1,16
CASWRDTQYF,TGTGCCAGCTGGCGAGATACGCAGTATTTT,few,TRBV2,-,TRBJ2-3,10
CATSLGTGGTEAFF,TGTGCCACCTCCTTAGGGACAGGGGGGACTGAAGCTTTCTTT,-,TRBV15,TRBD1,TRBJ1-1,14
CASSLRRGNTEAFF,TGTGCCAGCAGCCTCCGTCGGGGGAACACTGAAGCTTTCTTT,-,TRBV7-2,-,TRBJ1-1,14
CASSGGTGGTNEKLFF,TGTGCCAGCAGTGGGGGGACAGGGGGTACTAATGAAAAACTGTTTTTT,few,TRBV6-1,TRBD1,TRBJ1-4,16
CATRGSTHRNTEAFF,TGTGCCACCCGGGGCAGTACACACCGTAACACTGAAGCTTTCTTT,once,TRBV6-6,-,TRBJ1-1,15
CASSLFAGGSNEQFF,TGTGCCAGCAGTTTATTCGCGGGGGGCAGCAATGAGCAGTTCTTC,-,TRBV28,TRBD2,TRBJ2-1,15
CASSPNSRETQYF,TGCGCCAGCAGTCCGAACAGCCGGGAGACCCAGTACTTC,few,TRBV4-1,-,TRBJ2-5,13
CSAGDGGNTIYF,TGCAGCGCAGGGGACGGCGGAAACACCATATATTTT,-,TRBV29-1,-,TRBJ1-3,12
CASNDDREQFF,TGTGCCAGCAATGATGACAGGGAGCAGTTCTTC,-,TRBV6-6,-,TRBJ2-1,11
CASSLTGSLYNEQFF,TGCGCCAGCAGCTTGACAGGATCACTCTACAATGAGCAGTTCTTC,few,TRBV5-1,-,TRBJ2-1,15
CASGQTHQETQYF,TGTGCCAGCGGCCAAACCCACCAAGAGACCCAGTACTTC,few,TRBV7-3,-,TRBJ2-5,13